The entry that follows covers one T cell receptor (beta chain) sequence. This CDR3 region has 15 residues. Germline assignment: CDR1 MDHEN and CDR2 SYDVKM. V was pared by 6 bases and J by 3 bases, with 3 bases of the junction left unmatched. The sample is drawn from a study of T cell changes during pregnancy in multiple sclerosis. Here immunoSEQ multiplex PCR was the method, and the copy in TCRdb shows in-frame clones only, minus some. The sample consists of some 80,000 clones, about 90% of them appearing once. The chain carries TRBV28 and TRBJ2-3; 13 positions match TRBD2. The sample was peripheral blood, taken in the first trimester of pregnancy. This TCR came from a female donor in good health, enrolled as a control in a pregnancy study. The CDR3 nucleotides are TGTGCCAGCAGCCCGACTAGCGGGAGGACAGATACGCAGTATTTT. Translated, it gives CASSPTSGRTDTQYF.